The subject of this entry is one T cell receptor beta chain. The sample is drawn from a study of shared T cell receptors in the human thymus. The CDR3 is 17 amino acids. Germline V gene data show CDR1 as SGHRS and CDR2 as YFSETQ. J lost 2 bases, V lost 3 bases, and 8 bases had no gene match. Libraries were prepared by immunoSEQ multiplex PCR; TCRdb keeps only in-frame clonotypes and omits some of them. The sample carries some 640,000 clones, more than 70% recorded once. A further study also used this sample, focusing on human thymus T cells.

The TCR comes from a boy younger than two with a congenital heart defect. The material sequenced was thymocytes. The V and J genes are TRBV5-1 and TRBJ2-3, with 11 bases identical to TRBD2. The DNA for the CDR3 is TGCGCCAGCAGCTCGTTACTAGCGGGGGCCTTCACAGATACGCAGTATTTT. It translates to CASSSLLAGAFTDTQYF.